Sequencing of this T cell receptor (beta chain) was carried out in a study of T cell responses to AZD1222 COVID-19 vaccine. Whole-study results and caveats: White British donors predominated, females outnumbered males, and clonal diversity was possibly underestimated. It was only 6 or 7 AZD1222 recipients who were seropositive at baseline. Within unmutated variant regions lay the reported targets of nearly half of spike-specific TCRs.

The CDR3 totals 13 residues. The V end was cut by 0 bases, the J end by 6 bases, with 10 bases between. CDR1 is SGHRS, CDR2 YFSETQ, per germline. Sequencing used immunoSEQ multiplex PCR; TCRdb keeps in-frame clones, though not all of them. Of about 120,000 clones in the sample, roughly 85% were seen once. With regard to this clone: Antigen specificity is unknown.

The chain carries TRBV5-1 and TRBJ2-7; TRBD2 is a possible D gene (6 bases). The starting material was peripheral blood, obtained on day 0 of MenACWY control vaccination. This TCR derives from an adult in good health. Written as DNA, the CDR3 is TGCGCCAGCAGCTTGGCGGGGGTTGGCGAGCAGTACTTC. As protein: CASSLAGVGEQYF.